This entry describes one T cell receptor (beta chain). These data originate in a study of blood T cell repertoires in COVID-19. Here immunoSEQ multiplex PCR was the method, and the copy in TCRdb shows in-frame clones only, minus some. The table has approximately 220,000 clones, roughly 87% seen once. Material for sequencing was PBMCs or T cells enriched from blood (not recorded which). This receptor was obtained from a woman aged 30 to 39 with acute COVID-19.

CDR3 nucleotide sequence: TGCGCCAGCAGCCCGACAGGATTGAACACTGAAGCTTTCTTT. Translated: CASSPTGLNTEAFF. The chain has TRBV10-1 and TRBJ1-1; D possibly corresponds to TRBD1 (6 bases). With 6 bases removed from V and 0 bases from J, the gap between germline ends came to 11 bases. Per germline, CDR1 WNHNN and CDR2 SYGVQD (reference sequence). This CDR3 is built from 14 residues.